This T cell receptor beta chain was retrieved from a study of blood T cell repertoires in COVID-19. The CDR3 runs 16 residues. Germline V gene sequence: CDR1 ENHRY, CDR2 SYGVKD. V gave up 1 base and J gave up 2 bases; unmatched junction bases: 6. Only in-frame clones appear in the TCRdb table, and some are missing; sequencing was by immunoSEQ multiplex PCR. In the table there are about 52,000 clones, under 85% of which are singletons. This chain joins TRBV10-3 and TRBJ1-1; 8 bases are shared with TRBD1. This TCR derives from an older man with active COVID-19. Source material: peripheral blood. CDR3 DNA: TGTGCCATCAGTGAGTGGGACAGGTCCCCTAACACTGAAGCTTTCTTT. Protein: CAISEWDRSPNTEAFF.